A selection of T cell receptor beta chains follows, all from one sample in a study of T cell changes during pregnancy in multiple sclerosis. Using immunoSEQ multiplex PCR, the repertoire was profiled, and TCRdb retains in-frame clones only, with some absent. The data show approximately 28,000 clones, about 91% seen once. The sequencing used CD8+ T cells from peripheral blood mononuclear cells, collected in the second trimester of pregnancy. Receptors originate from a female donor with multiple sclerosis, enrolled in a pregnancy study. Both conserved end residues are part of each CDR3. A D gene is named only where the DNA matches it firmly. Size tells how often a clone was seen (once, few, many) or the class of an expanded clone, and some rows leave it out.

TRBD1,15,-,TRBV19,TRBJ2-7,TGTGCCAGTAGTACCGGGACAGGGGGCTTCTACGAGCAGTACTTC,CASSTGTGGFYEQYF
-,16,-,TRBV7-8,TRBJ2-7,TGTGCCAGCAGCCTCATGGACTCTTCCTTAGCGTACGAGCAGTACTTC,CASSLMDSSLAYEQYF
TRBD2,16,once,TRBV27,TRBJ2-3,TGTGCCAGCAGTTTGCGACTAGCGGGACTCACAGATACGCAGTATTTT,CASSLRLAGLTDTQYF
TRBD1,14,-,TRBV7-8,TRBJ1-5,TGTGCCATTTCAACAGGGGGCTCAAATCAGCCCCAGCATTTT,CAISTGGSNQPQHF
TRBD1,14,-,TRBV6-6,TRBJ2-2,TGTGCCAGCACAACAGGGGGCGAAGTCGGGGAGCTGTTTTTT,CASTTGGEVGELFF
TRBD2,16,-,TRBV7-9,TRBJ2-5,TGTGCCAGCAGCTTAGTCTCGCGGGAGGGCCGGGAGACCCAGTACTTC,CASSLVSREGRETQYF
-,15,-,TRBV28,TRBJ2-5,TGTGCCAGCAACCCGCAGGGGATGGAGAGAGGGACCCAGTACTTC,CASNPQGMERGTQYF
TRBD2,14,-,TRBV19,TRBJ2-7,TGTGCCAGTAGTATAGTAGCGGGATCCTACGAGCAGTACTTC,CASSIVAGSYEQYF
-,13,-,TRBV29-1,TRBJ1-2,TGCAGCGTTGGCCCGGAGATTAACTATGGCTACACCTTC,CSVGPEINYGYTF
-,14,-,TRBV5-1,TRBJ2-1,TGCGCCAGCAGCTTGTACGGAGGGGTGAATGAGCAGTTCTTC,CASSLYGGVNEQFF
TRBD2,13,-,TRBV29-1,TRBJ2-7,TGCAGCGCCTTATCGGGAGGGCCATACGAGCAGTACTTC,CSALSGGPYEQYF
-,16,-,TRBV9,TRBJ2-3,TGTGCCAGCAGCGTACCCCAGGTCGAGCGCACAGATACGCAGTATTTT,CASSVPQVERTDTQYF
TRBD2,15,-,TRBV11-2,TRBJ2-1,TGTGCCAGCAGCCAGGGACTAGCGGCCTACAATGAGCAGTTCTTC,CASSQGLAAYNEQFF
-,13,-,TRBV27,TRBJ2-1,TGTGCCAGCAGGGGGCTCTACTTGGATGAGCAGTTCTTC,CASRGLYLDEQFF
-,13,-,TRBV7-7,TRBJ2-7,TGTGCTAGCAGCACCTCGCGGATCACCGAGCAGTACTTC,CASSTSRITEQYF
TRBD2,12,-,TRBV15,TRBJ2-1,TGTGCCACCGGCGCTAGCGGCAATGAGCAGTTCTTC,CATGASGNEQFF
TRBD1,20,-,TRBV9,TRBJ1-4,TGTGCCAGCAGCGTAAACCCCCTGTGGACAGGGGATGCGACTAATGAAAAACTGTTTTTT,CASSVNPLWTGDATNEKLFF
-,13,-,TRBV28,TRBJ1-1,TGTGCCAGCAGTCCCCCAATTAGACAAGAAGCTTTCTTT,CASSPPIRQEAFF
-,15,-,TRBV19,TRBJ2-5,TGTGCCAGTAGTATAGGCACGAGGGTAGGGGAGACCCAGTACTTC,CASSIGTRVGETQYF
TRBD1,18,-,TRBV27,TRBJ1-2,TGTGCCAGCAGTTTGTGGCCCCCCCCGGGACAGGGGTACTATGGCTACACCTTC,CASSLWPPPGQGYYGYTF
-,14,-,TRBV15,TRBJ2-1,TGTGCCACCGCTCTGTTCTTCGCGGACAATGAGCAGTTCTTC,CATALFFADNEQFF
-,14,-,TRBV14,TRBJ2-1,TGTGCCAGCAGCCAAGTGAGCGTAAACAATGAGCAGTTCTTC,CASSQVSVNNEQFF
TRBD2,18,once,TRBV7-9,TRBJ2-2,TGTGCCAGCAGCTTTACCGGGACTAGCGGGGGGAACACCGGGGAGCTGTTTTTT,CASSFTGTSGGNTGELFF
TRBD1,16,-,TRBV9,TRBJ2-5,TGTGCCAGCAGCGACGGGACAGGGGGTACGGAAGAGACCCAGTACTTC,CASSDGTGGTEETQYF
TRBD2,16,-,TRBV4-3,TRBJ2-1,TGCGCCAGCAGCCAAGATACTAGCGGGTCCTACAATGAGCAGTTCTTC,CASSQDTSGSYNEQFF
-,14,-,TRBV7-9,TRBJ2-7,TGTGCCAGCAGCTTAGTCTCGCTCGGGGGCGAGCAGTACTTC,CASSLVSLGGEQYF
TRBD1,13,-,TRBV19,TRBJ2-7,TGTGCCAGTAGTATCGCAGGGGGCTACGAGCAGTACTTC,CASSIAGGYEQYF
-,13,-,TRBV5-6,TRBJ2-5,TGTGCCAGCAGCTCGGGACAAGAAGAGACCCAGTACTTC,CASSSGQEETQYF
TRBD2,14,-,TRBV2,TRBJ2-1,TGTGCCAGCGCGGGAGGGGGCTCCTACAATGAGCAGTTCTTC,CASAGGGSYNEQFF
TRBD2,17,once,TRBV5-4,TRBJ2-3,TGTGCCAGCAGCCCTGGGACTAGCGGGAGGGTCACAGATACGCAGTATTTT,CASSPGTSGRVTDTQYF
-,12,-,TRBV6-5,TRBJ1-1,TGTGCCAGCAGCCGGGGTGACTCTGAAGCTTTCTTT,CASSRGDSEAFF
TRBD1,16,once,TRBV25-1,TRBJ2-5,TGTGCCAGCAGTGAATGGGGGACAGGGTCGGGAGAGACCCAGTACTTC,CASSEWGTGSGETQYF
TRBD1,14,-,TRBV28,TRBJ1-4,TGTGCCACCGGACAGGGGGCGCGCGATGAAAAACTGTTTTTT,CATGQGARDEKLFF
TRBD1,16,-,TRBV28,TRBJ2-7,TGTGCCAGCAGTATATCTGCCGGGACAGGGTTTTACGAGCAGTACTTC,CASSISAGTGFYEQYF
-,14,-,TRBV28,TRBJ2-7,TGTGCCAGCGGTAGGGCTAGCGCGACCTACGAGCAGTACTTC,CASGRASATYEQYF
-,14,-,TRBV27,TRBJ1-2,TGTGCCAGCAGTTCAAGGGGGTACAACTATGGCTACACCTTC,CASSSRGYNYGYTF
TRBD1,15,-,TRBV27,TRBJ1-2,TGTGCCAGCAGTCTAGGACAGGGTAGTAGCTATGGCTACACCTTC,CASSLGQGSSYGYTF
-,15,-,TRBV28,TRBJ2-7,TGTGCCAGCAGTTTAATGGCCAACACGCCCTACGAGCAGTACTTC,CASSLMANTPYEQYF
-,13,once,TRBV15,TRBJ2-7,TGTGCCACCAGCAGCGGGACAAAGTACGAGCAGTACTTC,CATSSGTKYEQYF